Following are 14 T cell receptor beta chains from one sample sequenced in a study of early T cells in non-severe SARS-CoV-2 infection. One entry per CDR3 protein results from TCRdb running MiXCR on the 5' RACE reads. The sample holds about 55,000 distinct CDR3 sequences, 14% to 15% seen once. Source: whole blood, taken at baseline. Source of these receptors: an adult who was a healthcare worker with PCR-confirmed SARS-CoV-2 infection or an uninfected control (not recorded which).

This clonotype was seen only a few times. The chain recombines TRBV6-1 with TRBJ2-3; D gene ambiguous. There are 10 residues in the CDR3. V lost 10 bases, J lost 6 bases, and 8 bases lay in between. CDR1 and CDR2 (germline): MNHNS, SASEGT. The CDR3 nucleotides are TGTGCCATCAACCAGGATACGCAGTATTTT. Its translation: CAINQDTQYF.

This clonotype was seen more than once but under ten times. The rearrangement links TRBV20-1 to TRBJ2-4, with 9 bases matching TRBD2. The CDR3 loop spans 14 amino acids. Unmatched junction bases numbered 9, after V lost 4 bases and J lost 8 bases. The germline CDR1 and CDR2 sequences are DFQATT and SNEGSKA (reference sequence). The CDR3 coding sequence is TGCAGTGCTACCAGTAGCGGGAGCGTGTACATTCAGTACTTC. Translation gives CSATSSGSVYIQYF.

This clonotype was recorded many times. The chain joins TRBV24-1 to TRBJ1-1; 8 nucleotides align to TRBD1. CDR1 and CDR2 (germline): KGHDR, SFDVKD. The trim removed 4 bases at V and 5 bases at J, leaving 2 bases unmatched. The CDR3 has 13 amino acids. The CDR3 DNA sequence: TGTGCCACCAGTGAAAGACAGGGGACTGAAGCTTTCTTT. Translating gives CATSERQGTEAFF.

The V gene is TRBV19, the J gene TRBJ1-1, with D perhaps matching TRBD1 (5 bases). Germline loops: CDR1 LNHDA, CDR2 SQIVND (reference sequence). This CDR3 comprises 14 residues. V lost 3 bases and J 4 bases, leaving 12 bases between the germline ends. CDR3 in DNA: TGTGCCAGTAGTATTGGGCAGGGTTCCACTGAAGCTTTCTTT. Amino acids: CASSIGQGSTEAFF.

The rearrangement uses TRBV6-1 and TRBJ1-5; unclear D gene. Looked up from germline, CDR1 is MNHNS and CDR2 is SASEGT. The CDR3 loop spans 15 amino acids. Trimming left V 7 bases short and J 0 bases short, with 13 bases between. The CDR3 reads CASTNMGYSNQPQHF. The CDR3 nucleotides are TGTGCCAGCACCAACATGGGCTATAGCAATCAGCCCCAGCATTTT.

This clonotype has only a few counts. The chain combines TRBV5-1 with TRBJ2-5; TRBD1 aligns across 9 bases. V was clipped by 2 bases and J by 3 bases; unmatched bases: 8. The CDR3 runs 16 residues. CDR1 and CDR2 (germline): SGHRS, YFSETQ. This chain's CDR3 is CASSLQGARIEETQYF. The CDR3 DNA is TGCGCCAGCAGCTTACAGGGGGCGAGGATTGAAGAGACCCAGTACTTC.

The chain employs TRBV29-1 and TRBJ2-5; 7 bases map to TRBD1. The CDR3 has 15 amino acids. Germline CDR1 reads SQVTM; CDR2 reads ANQGSEA. Trimming removed 5 bases from V and 1 base from J; junction bases left unmatched: 10. Here the CDR3 reads CSVLSPGTAQETQYF. The CDR3 nucleotides are TGCAGCGTTTTATCCCCCGGGACAGCCCAAGAGACCCAGTACTTC.

By share, this clonotype ranks as medium-sized. V is TRBV28 and J is TRBJ2-3; D is possibly TRBD2 (5 bases). With 4 bases removed from V and 1 base from J, the gap between germline ends came to 12 bases. CDR3 length: 15 residues. Germline-derived CDR1 and CDR2 are MDHEN and SYDVKM. The CDR3 loop is CASSSEGEGTDTQYF. Written as DNA, the CDR3 is TGTGCCAGCAGTTCAGAGGGAGAAGGCACAGATACGCAGTATTTT.

This clonotype was counted a few times. The rearrangement joins TRBV6-5 to TRBJ2-2, with 8 bases aligning to TRBD1. Losses at the gene ends were 6 bases for V and 4 bases for J; bases not matched to a gene: 4. This CDR3 is 14 amino acids long. Germline V CDR1 and CDR2: MNHEY, SVGAGI. Here the CDR3 DNA reads TGTGCCAGCAGCCGGACAGGGACCACCGGGGAGCTGTTTTTT. It translates to CASSRTGTTGELFF.

This clonotype was counted only a few times. The chain has TRBV3-1 and TRBJ2-2, with no clear D. The CDR3 extends over 12 amino acids. Trimming removed 8 bases from V and 4 bases from J, with 8 bases in between. Per the germline V gene, CDR1 is LGHDT and CDR2 is YNNKEL (reference sequence). The CDR3 is CASSEFTGELFF. The CDR3 nucleotides read TGTGCCAGCTCCGAGTTCACCGGGGAGCTGTTTTTT.

This clonotype was seen only a few times. The genes are TRBV5-1 and TRBJ2-5, with D perhaps TRBD2 (5 bases). V was shortened by 1 base and J by 9 bases, with 13 bases between the two germline ends. Germline V lookup: CDR1 SGHRS, CDR2 YFSETQ. This CDR3 region has 13 residues. This CDR3 reads CASSLSKGGAQYF. The DNA for the CDR3 is TGCGCCAGCAGCTTGTCCAAAGGAGGAGCCCAGTACTTC.

V gene TRBV7-2 combines with J gene TRBJ2-2; maybe TRBD1 (5 bases). Germline-derived CDR1 and CDR2 are SGHTA and FQGNSA. This CDR3 is 15 amino acids long. V gave up 6 bases and J gave up 0 bases, with 11 bases separating them. CDR3 bases: TGTGCCAGCAGGCTGACAGCCACGAACACCGGGGAGCTGTTTTTT. This gives the protein CASRLTATNTGELFF.

This clonotype was seen only a few times. This chain uses TRBV7-9 with TRBJ1-4, with 7 bases lining up with TRBD1. The CDR3 is 14 amino acids. V lost 8 bases, J lost 4 bases, and 7 bases stayed unmatched. The germline gives CDR1 SEHNR, CDR2 FQNEAQ (reference sequence). CDR3 protein: CASDGTANNEKLFF. The CDR3 region has the DNA TGTGCCAGCGACGGGACAGCCAATAATGAAAAACTGTTTTTT.

This chain connects TRBV6-6 to TRBJ1-2; 8 nucleotides align to TRBD1. Germline V gene sequence: CDR1 MNHNY, CDR2 SVGAGI (reference sequence). J lost 4 bases, V lost 9 bases, and 7 bases had no gene match. The CDR3 loop spans 13 amino acids. CDR3: CASFRGPVYGYTF. In DNA, the CDR3 is TGTGCCAGTTTCAGGGGGCCAGTCTATGGCTACACCTTC.